The T cell receptor (beta chain) under discussion was sequenced for a study of blood T cells in healthy people across ages. Study outcomes and limitations: Diversity figures based on one million T cells were deemed too low.

Notes on this clonotype: The antigen is unknown.

Primed by a sample-barcoded 5' primer and a J-beta primer mix, a second PCR proceeded for about 6 to 11 cycles. TCRdb analysed the 5' RACE reads with MiXCR anew, one entry per CDR3 protein. The table lists around 1,800,000 distinct CDR3 sequences, more than 35% of them singletons, with roughly 23% in the top ten. Germline V gives CDR1 LGHNA, CDR2 YSLEER. V was pared by 2 bases and J by 5 bases, with 8 bases between. CDR3 length equals 13 residues. This sequence was found in a human donor in good health. This sequence joins TRBV4-3 and TRBJ2-3; no clear D gene. The specimen sequenced was blood. CDR3: CASSQQWEDTQYF. For the CDR3, the DNA is TGCGCCAGCAGCCAACAATGGGAAGATACGCAGTATTTT.